These 16 T cell receptor beta chains were sequenced from one sample in a study of cytomegalovirus exposure and HLA in healthy donors. PCR employed 60 Vbeta and 13 Jbeta primers. Some clones are missing from TCRdb's copy, which holds only in-frame ones; the method was immunoSEQ multiplex PCR. This sample yields about 200,000 clones, of which around 77% are seen a single time; about 2.8% belongs to the top ten. Sequencing was carried out using PBMCs. Every receptor here comes from a woman aged 25-40 years in good health and CMV-seronegative.

This clone came up once. The chain combines TRBV11-2 with TRBJ2-4; the D gene is possibly TRBD1 (6 bases). CDR3 size: 16 residues. CDR1 is SGHAT, CDR2 FQNNGV, per germline. Deletions cut 1 base from V and 0 bases from J, with 10 bases between. The CDR3, as DNA: TGTGCCAGCAGCTTAGTAACAGGGTTAGCCAAAAACATTCAGTACTTC. It specifies CASSLVTGLAKNIQYF. Together with reference TRBV11-2 and TRBJ2-4, the CDR3 gives the full variable domain: EAGVAQSPRYKIIEKRQSVAFWCNPISGHATLYWYQQILGQGPKLLIQFQNNGVVDDSQLPKDRFSAERLKGVDSTLKIQPAKLEDSAVYLCASSLVTGLAKNIQYFGAGTRLSVL.

The V gene is TRBV6-5, the J gene TRBJ1-5; 10 bases are shared with TRBD1. Trimming cost V 6 bases and J 7 bases; bases outside gene matches: 6. CDR1 is MNHEY, CDR2 SVGAGI, per germline. There are 14 residues in the CDR3. The CDR3 is CASRRQGARQPQHF. DNA for the CDR3: TGTGCCAGCAGAAGACAGGGGGCAAGGCAGCCCCAGCATTTT.

Only a few counts were recorded for this clone. This chain connects TRBV7-9 to TRBJ1-2; D remains unclear. The germline V and J ends were trimmed by 1 base and 6 bases, with 9 bases remaining between them. CDR3 length: 13 amino acids. From germline, CDR1 is SEHNR and CDR2 FQNEAQ (reference sequence). Written as DNA, the CDR3 is TGTGCCAGCAGCTTAGGAGTCAGGAATGGCTACACCTTC. Its translation: CASSLGVRNGYTF.

The V and J genes are TRBV19 and TRBJ2-1; D gene ambiguous. The CDR3 covers 15 residues. Trimming left V 1 base short and J 0 bases short, with 7 bases between. CDR1 is LNHDA, CDR2 SQIVND, per germline (reference sequence). The CDR3 sequence: CASSIVPSSYNEQFF. The CDR3 DNA reads TGTGCCAGTAGTATAGTTCCGAGCTCCTACAATGAGCAGTTCTTC.

The V and J genes are TRBV27 and TRBJ1-1, with D unclear. CDR1 is MNHEY, CDR2 SMNVEV, per germline (reference sequence). The CDR3 extends over 16 amino acids. The ends were cut back, 6 bases at V and 1 base at J, with 18 bases in the middle. The DNA for the CDR3 is TGTGCCAGCAGCCGGGTAAGGCGGGGTCCGAACACTGAAGCTTTCTTT. This sequence encodes CASSRVRRGPNTEAFF.

V gene TRBV5-6 combines with J gene TRBJ2-1, with 8 positions matching TRBD1. The junction had 14 bases not matched to a gene; V was cut back by 1 base and J by 8 bases. This CDR3 region has 17 residues. Germline CDR1 is SGHDT and CDR2 is YYEEEE. The CDR3 sequence is CASSLNLRQGSRDEQFF. The CDR3, as DNA: TGTGCCAGCAGCTTGAATTTACGACAGGGGAGTCGCGATGAGCAGTTCTTC.

The V call is TRBV19, the J call TRBJ2-7; TRBD2 matches at 12 bases. V lost 4 bases and J lost 0; bases outside the gene matches: 7. In germline, CDR1 is LNHDA, CDR2 SQIVND (reference sequence). This CDR3 comprises 17 residues. In nucleotides, the CDR3 is TGTGCCAGTAGTACCCTAGCGGGAGGGCCAAGCTCCTACGAGCAGTACTTC. Amino acids: CASSTLAGGPSSYEQYF.

The CDR3 reads CASSFGTGGHEQYF. CDR3 DNA sequence: TGTGCCAGCAGTTTTGGGACAGGGGGCCACGAGCAGTACTTC. The V and J genes are TRBV27 and TRBJ2-7, with 12 bases that match TRBD1. Unmatched junction bases numbered 2, after V lost 3 bases and J lost 5 bases. The CDR3 runs to 14 residues. Germline lookup yields CDR1 MNHEY and CDR2 SMNVEV (reference sequence).

The chain links TRBV30 to TRBJ2-7; TRBD1 matches 7 bases. After removal of 6 bases from V and 0 bases from J, the junction contained 5 bases not matched to a gene. This CDR3 comprises 13 residues. CDR1 GTSNPN and CDR2 SVGIG come from the germline V gene (reference sequence). The CDR3 here is CACRQGNSYEQYF. The CDR3 nucleotides read TGTGCCTGCCGACAGGGCAACTCCTACGAGCAGTACTTC.

The chain has TRBV27 and TRBJ2-4, with D hard to call. The germline CDR1 and CDR2 sequences are MNHEY and SMNVEV (reference sequence). This CDR3 region has 14 residues. Trimming took 0 bases from V and 5 from J, leaving 8 bases between them. CDR3 sequence (DNA): TGTGCCAGCAGTTTATCTGCTAGACAAAACATTCAGTACTTC. Translation: CASSLSARQNIQYF.

This chain links TRBV30 with TRBJ1-5, with 11 bases aligning to TRBD1. Germline V CDR1 and CDR2: GTSNPN, SVGIG (reference sequence). The ends lost 1 base at V and 5 bases at J; junction bases unmatched: 4. The CDR3 has 15 amino acids. The CDR3 protein is CAWSARDRGDQPQHF. The CDR3 nucleotides are TGTGCCTGGAGTGCCCGGGACAGGGGGGATCAGCCCCAGCATTTT.

The chain combines TRBV30 with TRBJ2-7; 7 positions agree with TRBD1. The CDR3 sequence is 13 residues long. Germline V gives CDR1 GTSNPN, CDR2 SVGIG (reference sequence). The V segment lost 3 bases and the J segment 6 bases; nucleotides outside the gene matches: 8. CDR3 in amino acids: CAWRDTTGSEQYF. The CDR3 DNA follows: TGTGCCTGGAGAGACACGACAGGGAGCGAGCAGTACTTC.

This clone has just a few counts. The chain recombines TRBV25-1 with TRBJ2-3, with D possibly being TRBD1 (5 bases). The V end lost 9 bases, the J end lost 1 base, and 14 bases lay between the germline ends. Germline CDR1 is MGHDK and CDR2 is SYGVNS. The CDR3 is 14 residues long. This CDR3 is CASTDTGRTDTQYF. In DNA form, the CDR3 reads TGTGCCAGTACTGACACAGGACGCACAGATACGCAGTATTTT.

V usage is TRBV19 and J usage is TRBJ1-6, with TRBD1 as a possible D gene (6 bases). This CDR3 region has 13 residues. Deletions cut 3 bases from V and 8 bases from J, with 8 bases between. CDR1 is LNHDA, CDR2 SQIVND, per germline (reference sequence). The CDR3 region has the DNA TGTGCCAGTAGTATCAGGACAGATTCACCCCTCCACTTT. Residues: CASSIRTDSPLHF.

The chain has TRBV4-2 and TRBJ1-5, with D perhaps matching TRBD1 (5 bases). This CDR3 is built from 15 residues. The V gene's germline CDR1 is LGHNA and CDR2 YNFKEQ. V was pared by 4 bases and J by 3 bases, with 13 bases between. This chain's CDR3 is CASSPQGTVNQPQHF. As DNA, the CDR3 is TGTGCCAGCAGCCCCCAGGGCACAGTCAATCAGCCCCAGCATTTT.

The chain carries TRBV6-1 and TRBJ2-7, with a tentative D call TRBD1 (6 bases). There are 12 residues in the CDR3. Germline CDR1 MNHNS, CDR2 SASEGT. Trimming took off 5 bases at V and 3 bases at J, with 8 bases between the two ends. In DNA form, the CDR3 reads TGTGCCAGCAGTCTACAGGGCTACGAGCAGTACTTC. Residues: CASSLQGYEQYF.